This passage covers 12 T cell receptor beta chains from one sample sequenced in a study of cytomegalovirus exposure and HLA in healthy donors. Primers included in the PCR were 60 Vbeta and 13 Jbeta primers. Sequenced by immunoSEQ multiplex PCR; TCRdb stores in-frame clones only, minus some. The sample carries roughly 160,000 clones, about four fifths recorded once. Sequencing input: PBMCs. The receptors come from a man aged 25-40 years in good health and CMV-seronegative.

The chain links TRBV29-1 to TRBJ1-1; the D gene is possibly TRBD1 (6 bases). The germline gives CDR1 SQVTM, CDR2 ANQGSEA. This CDR3 spans 12 amino acids. With 7 bases removed from V and 6 bases from J, the gap between germline ends came to 15 bases. The CDR3 nucleotides are TGCAGCGCTGGACAGCTACGGGCTGAAGCTTTCTTT. This translates into CSAGQLRAEAFF. Drawing the rest from reference TRBV29-1 and TRBJ1-1, the complete variable domain is SAVISQKPSRDICQRGTSLTIQCQVDSQVTMMFWYRQQPGQSLTLIATANQGSEATYESGFVIDKFPISRPNLTFSTLTVSNMSPEDSSIYLCSAGQLRAEAFFGQGTRLTVV.

Here the CDR3 DNA reads TGTGCCAGCAGTGGAGCCCGGGTCTCAACAGATACGCAGTATTTT. Translated: CASSGARVSTDTQYF. The chain has TRBV25-1 and TRBJ2-3; unclear D gene. V was shortened by 4 bases and J by 3 bases, with 14 bases between the two germline ends. Germline values: CDR1 MGHDK, CDR2 SYGVNS. This CDR3 is 15 amino acids long.

The chain uses TRBV13 and TRBJ2-7; 9 nucleotides match TRBD2. Germline CDR1 is PRHDT and CDR2 is FYEKMQ (reference sequence). The V segment lost 5 bases and the J segment 4 bases; nucleotides outside the gene matches: 9. The CDR3 runs to 15 residues. CDR3 DNA: TGTGCCAGCAGCCAATCTGCGGGAGGGCAGTACGAGCAGTACTTC. Protein sequence: CASSQSAGGQYEQYF. The full variable domain, its missing parts supplied by reference TRBV13 and TRBJ2-7, is AAGVIQSPRHLIKEKRETATLKCYPIPRHDTVYWYQQGPGQDPQFLISFYEKMQSDKGSIPDRFSAQQFSDYHSELNMSSLELGDSALYFCASSQSAGGQYEQYFGPGTRLTVT.

The chain carries TRBV10-3 and TRBJ2-2; D is perhaps TRBD1 (6 bases). V lost 8 bases, J lost 5 bases, and 18 bases lay in between. The CDR3 has 15 amino acids. CDR1 is ENHRY and CDR2 is SYGVKD in the germline V gene. CDR3 DNA sequence: TGTGCCATCGGGGTCGGAAACAGGGATACCGGGGAGCTGTTTTTT. Its translation: CAIGVGNRDTGELFF.

This clone showed up just a few times. The rearrangement links TRBV15 to TRBJ2-1, with D hard to call. CDR1 and CDR2 from the germline V gene are LNHNV and YYDKDF (reference sequence). This CDR3 spans 14 amino acids. Trimming took off 5 bases at V and 4 bases at J, with 12 bases between the two ends. CDR3 nucleotides: TGTGCCACCAGCCCCCCCGCTAGATACAATGAGCAGTTCTTC. Protein product: CATSPPARYNEQFF.

This rearrangement joins TRBV6-5 to TRBJ1-1; D might be TRBD1 (5 bases). The V end was cut by 4 bases, the J end by 3 bases, with 15 bases between. The CDR3 extends over 15 amino acids. Germline CDR1 MNHEY, CDR2 SVGAGI. CDR3 residues: CASSLRKGLDTEAFF. DNA for the CDR3: TGTGCCAGCAGTTTACGGAAGGGGCTGGACACTGAAGCTTTCTTT.

This sequence joins TRBV28 and TRBJ1-4; D possibly corresponds to TRBD1 (5 bases). V was clipped by 5 bases and J by 4 bases, with 17 bases between them. CDR1 is MDHEN, CDR2 SYDVKM, per germline. The CDR3 totals 16 residues. This CDR3 is CASSTTRPGVNEKLFF. CDR3 coding DNA: TGTGCCAGCAGTACCACCCGTCCGGGGGTTAATGAAAAACTGTTTTTT.

The rearrangement uses TRBV9 and TRBJ2-7; TRBD1 agrees at 7 bases. After removal of 4 bases from V and 1 base from J, the junction contained 5 bases not matched to a gene. The CDR3 totals 14 residues. Germline CDR1 and CDR2: SGDLS and YYNGEE. Here the CDR3 DNA reads TGTGCCAGCAGCCCAGGGACAGTTTCCTACGAGCAGTACTTC. It encodes CASSPGTVSYEQYF.

The CDR3 protein is CASKYAEASSYNEQFF. CDR3 sequence (DNA): TGTGCCAGCAAGTACGCCGAGGCTAGCTCCTACAATGAGCAGTTCTTC. The V call is TRBV27, the J call TRBJ2-1; D is uncertain. Germline V gene data show CDR1 as MNHEY and CDR2 as SMNVEV (reference sequence). Trimming took 7 bases from V and 0 from J, leaving 16 bases between them. The length of the CDR3 is 16 residues.

The chain carries TRBV6-6 and TRBJ2-5; D perhaps matches TRBD1 (6 bases). The V end lost 0 bases, the J end lost 3 bases, and 14 bases lay between the germline ends. Germline V lookup: CDR1 MNHNY, CDR2 SVGAGI (reference sequence). This CDR3 is 16 amino acids long. The CDR3 DNA reads TGTGCCAGCAGTTACTCGGGCCTCAGGGGAGAAGAGACCCAGTACTTC. Amino acid sequence: CASSYSGLRGEETQYF.

Worth noting for this clone: The junction does not match germline at one end; this may be a read error. The genes are TRBV7-9 and TRBJ2-1, with TRBD2 matching over 9 bases. The CDR3 is 14 residues long. The germline V gene encodes CDR1 SEHNR and CDR2 FQNEAQ (reference sequence). The CDR3 is CSSRAGGFNDEQFF. The CDR3 DNA reads as TGTTCCAGCCGCGCGGGAGGGTTCAACGATGAGCAGTTCTTC.

As DNA, the CDR3 is TGTGCCACCGGTCTCGGGACAGGGCAAGAGACCCAGTACTTC. As protein: CATGLGTGQETQYF. The chain is built from TRBV15 and TRBJ2-5; 9 bases fit TRBD1. The CDR3 has 14 residues. J gave up 2 bases and V 8 bases, and 6 bases lay outside the gene matches. CDR1 is LNHNV and CDR2 is YYDKDF in the germline V gene (reference sequence).